This T cell receptor (beta chain) was captured in a study of CD8 T cells in Susac syndrome. Reverse transcription of 0.5 to 1 ug RNA used random hexamers. TCRdb used MiXCR to reprocess the immunoSEQ multiplex PCR reads, holding one entry per CDR3 protein. The sample consists of tens of thousands of distinct CDR3 sequences, under 96% of them appearing once. The CDR3 sequence is 15 residues long. The germline CDR1 and CDR2 sequences are SGHTA and FQGNSA. J was trimmed by 8 bases and V by 3 bases; bases with no gene match: 5. V usage is TRBV7-2 and J usage is TRBJ1-6, with 9 bases matching TRBD1. Sequencing was done on a sample of CD4+ T cells from PBMCs. This receptor was identified in a human donor with multiple sclerosis. The chain's CDR3 is CASSFRTGDYSPLHF. CDR3 DNA sequence: TGTGCCAGCAGCTTCCGGACAGGGGATTATTCACCCCTCCACTTT.